The next 19 T cell receptor beta chains were all read from a single sample in a study of blood T cells in healthy people across ages. The authors ran a second PCR of 7 to 11 cycles using a sample-barcoded 5' primer and a J-beta primer mix. In TCRdb, the 5' RACE reads were re-called with MiXCR into one record per CDR3 protein. The data hold 540,000 or so distinct CDR3 sequences, with 27% observed a single time. Sequenced sample: blood. These receptors were collected from a woman between 70 and 85 years old in good health.

This sequence joins TRBV12-3 or TRBV12-4 and TRBJ2-5, with 12 bases lining up with TRBD2. TRBJ2-1 explains the end of the DNA better; the J call may be wrong. This CDR3 has 17 residues. The CDR3 nucleotides read TGTGCCAGCAGTCCCCGACTAGCGGGGGAGGTCTACAATGAGCAGTTCTTC. It encodes CASSPRLAGEVYNEQFF.

The rearrangement uses TRBV20-1 and TRBJ2-3; D unclear. This CDR3 has 12 residues. Deletions cut 6 bases from V and 1 base from J, with 8 bases between. CDR1 and CDR2 (germline): DFQATT, SNEGSKA (reference sequence). CDR3: CSAPDGTDTQYF. The CDR3 DNA sequence: TGCAGTGCCCCCGACGGCACAGATACGCAGTATTTT.

This chain connects TRBV18 to TRBJ2-7, with D possibly being TRBD1 or TRBD2 (6 bases each). In germline, CDR1 is KGHSH, CDR2 LQKENI. CDR3 size: 13 residues. V shed 1 base and J shed 6 bases, with 10 bases lying between them. The CDR3 sequence: CASSPRGGGEQYF. The CDR3 DNA reads TGTGCCAGCTCACCACGAGGAGGGGGCGAGCAGTACTTC.

This chain uses TRBV5-1 with TRBJ1-2; the D is unclear. V lost 4 bases to trimming and J lost 1 base, with 17 bases between them. Germline V CDR1 and CDR2: SGHRS, YFSETQ. This CDR3 has 16 residues. CDR3 loop: CASSPGVDPVNYGYTF. CDR3 in DNA: TGCGCCAGCAGCCCCGGGGTAGATCCGGTTAACTATGGCTACACCTTC.

There are a few counts of this clonotype. V and J are TRBV12-3 or TRBV12-4 and TRBJ1-2; D gene unclear. The CDR3 consists of 14 residues. V lost 1 base, J lost 6 bases, and 12 bases lay in between. The CDR3 DNA reads TGTGCCAGCAGTTTAGAGTTGCAGGTCAATGGCTACACCTTC. Amino acid sequence: CASSLELQVNGYTF.

This chain joins TRBV10-3 and TRBJ1-2, with no clear D. Trimming took 3 bases from V and 5 from J, leaving 16 bases between them. Germline V lookup: CDR1 ENHRY, CDR2 SYGVKD. The CDR3 has 15 residues. This CDR3 reads CAISDRGRRTYGYTF. CDR3 coding DNA: TGTGCCATCAGTGACCGTGGACGGAGAACTTATGGCTACACCTTC.

At least ten counts were recorded for this clonotype. V usage is TRBV11-2 and J usage is TRBJ2-5; D remains unclear. This CDR3 contains 14 residues. V was clipped by 3 bases and J by 4 bases, with 12 bases between them. The V gene's germline CDR1 is SGHAT and CDR2 FQNNGV. CDR3 amino acids: CASSFAIGGETQYF. The DNA for the CDR3 is TGTGCCAGCAGCTTCGCGATAGGCGGAGAGACCCAGTACTTC.

Only a few counts were recorded for this clonotype. At one end the junction does not follow the germline gene, possibly because of a read error. V is TRBV2 and J is TRBJ2-1, with D possibly TRBD2 on 7 matching bases. This CDR3 is built from 15 residues. The V gene's germline CDR1 is SNHLY and CDR2 FYNNEI. Written as DNA, the CDR3 is TGTGCCAGCAGTGAAGCTGGCGGGGGCACCCGTGAGCAGCTCTTC. Its translation is CASSEAGGGTREQLF.

This clonotype was seen more than once but under ten times. The rearrangement joins TRBV20-1 to TRBJ1-1; D gene uncertain. This CDR3 is 13 amino acids long. V was shortened by 3 bases and J by 5 bases, with 13 bases between the two germline ends. Germline V gene lookup returns CDR1 DFQATT and CDR2 SNEGSKA (reference sequence). The CDR3 region is CSASEGPITEAFF. The DNA for the CDR3 is TGCAGTGCTAGCGAGGGCCCCATTACTGAAGCTTTCTTT.

The chain links TRBV18 to TRBJ2-5; 7 nucleotides match TRBD2. CDR1 is KGHSH and CDR2 is LQKENI in the germline V gene. CDR3 length: 14 residues. Losses at the gene ends were 4 bases for V and 4 bases for J; bases not matched to a gene: 6. The CDR3 is CASSQTSLAETQYF. Here the CDR3 DNA reads TGTGCCAGCTCACAGACTAGCTTGGCAGAGACCCAGTACTTC.

The chain is built from TRBV6-6 and TRBJ1-2; TRBD1 agrees at 12 bases. J was trimmed by 7 bases and V by 11 bases; bases with no gene match: 11. The germline V gene has CDR1 MNHNY and CDR2 SVGAGI (reference sequence). The CDR3 spans 14 residues. DNA of the CDR3: TGTGCCGGAGGGACGGGGACAGGGGGCCGTGGCTACACCTTC. Translating gives CAGGTGTGGRGYTF.

As for this clonotype: A junction end diverges from the germline sequence, so it may reflect a read error. The rearrangement joins TRBV12-3 or TRBV12-4 to TRBJ1-2; D unclear. This CDR3 is built from 14 residues. The CDR3 nucleotides are TGTGCCAGCAGCCCTCTGGGGAGGGTTAATGGCCACACCTTC. Protein sequence: CASSPLGRVNGHTF.

This clonotype was counted a few times. The CDR3 protein is CASSPGLTGSNHQETQYF. CDR3 DNA: TGCGCCAGCAGCCCCGGCCTGACAGGGTCAAACCATCAAGAGACCCAGTACTTC. V usage is TRBV5-1 and J usage is TRBJ2-5, with 7 nucleotides matching TRBD1. The CDR3 covers 18 residues. V was pared by 4 bases and J by 2 bases, with 17 bases of the junction left unmatched. Germline CDR1 and CDR2: SGHRS and YFSETQ.

This clonotype occurred a few times. The chain employs TRBV20-1 and TRBJ2-5; 14 bases are a match to TRBD2. Germline loops: CDR1 DFQATT, CDR2 SNEGSKA (reference sequence). There are 15 residues in the CDR3. With V trimmed by 5 bases and J by 7 bases, 9 bases remained unmatched. The CDR3 here is CSAGHGLAGGGTQYF. The CDR3 bases are TGCAGTGCTGGCCATGGACTAGCGGGGGGTGGGACCCAGTACTTC.

This chain joins TRBV5-6 and TRBJ2-3; D possibly corresponds to TRBD2 (6 bases). The CDR3 covers 16 residues. CDR1 is SGHDT, CDR2 YYEEEE, per germline. Trimming took off 4 bases at V and 1 base at J, with 16 bases between the two ends. CDR3 region: CASSGPGLSGTDTQYF. In DNA, the CDR3 is TGTGCCAGCAGCGGACCGGGACTGTCGGGCACAGATACGCAGTATTTT.

With respect to this clonotype: An end of the junction does not agree with germline; a read error may underlie this. The rearrangement uses TRBV10-2 and TRBJ1-2; D gene unclear. Germline V CDR1 and CDR2: WSHSY, SAAADI. There are 20 residues in the CDR3. This CDR3 reads CASSESRWAAGGIPNYGCTF. DNA of the CDR3: TGCGCCAGCAGTGAGTCGAGGTGGGCCGCTGGAGGGATCCCAAACTATGGCTGCACCTTC.

The chain joins TRBV20-1 to TRBJ1-6; 7 positions match TRBD1. V shed 5 bases, J shed 13 bases, and the junction held 11 bases outside the gene matches. The CDR3 extends over 13 amino acids. Germline lookup yields CDR1 DFQATT and CDR2 SNEGSKA (reference sequence). The CDR3 nucleotides are TGCAGTGCTCCCGGGTGGGTCAGGGGGCCCCTCCACTTT. This translates into CSAPGWVRGPLHF.

The CDR3 loop reads CASSYVLGGGYEQYF. The CDR3 DNA reads as TGTGCCAGCAGTTACGTATTGGGCGGAGGATACGAGCAGTACTTC. This chain joins TRBV6-5 and TRBJ2-7, with D possibly matching TRBD2 (5 bases). V gave up 2 bases and J gave up 4 bases, with 15 bases separating them. CDR1 MNHEY and CDR2 SVGAGI come from the germline V gene. This CDR3 region has 15 residues.

This clonotype was detected a few times. The chain has TRBV4-3 and TRBJ1-2; possibly TRBD1 for D (6 bases). The germline gives CDR1 LGHNA, CDR2 YSLEER. V was cut by 0 bases and J by 2 bases, with 19 bases left in between. This CDR3 has 18 residues. This chain's CDR3 is CASSQDSHRVKGNYGYTF. CDR3 bases: TGCGCCAGCAGCCAAGATTCGCACAGGGTAAAAGGGAACTATGGCTACACCTTC.